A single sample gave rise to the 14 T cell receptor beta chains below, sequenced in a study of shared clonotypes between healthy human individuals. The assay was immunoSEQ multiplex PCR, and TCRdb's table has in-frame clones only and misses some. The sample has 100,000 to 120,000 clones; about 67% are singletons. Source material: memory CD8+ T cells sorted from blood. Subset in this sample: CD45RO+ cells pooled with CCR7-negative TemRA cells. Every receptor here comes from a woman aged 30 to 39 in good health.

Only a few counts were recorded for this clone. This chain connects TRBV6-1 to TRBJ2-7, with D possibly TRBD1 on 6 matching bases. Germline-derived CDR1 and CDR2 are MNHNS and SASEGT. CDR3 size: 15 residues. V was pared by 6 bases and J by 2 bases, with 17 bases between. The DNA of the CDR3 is TGTGCCAGCAGCTTAGAGGGGGACACTACCTACGAGCAGTACTTC. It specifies CASSLEGDTTYEQYF.

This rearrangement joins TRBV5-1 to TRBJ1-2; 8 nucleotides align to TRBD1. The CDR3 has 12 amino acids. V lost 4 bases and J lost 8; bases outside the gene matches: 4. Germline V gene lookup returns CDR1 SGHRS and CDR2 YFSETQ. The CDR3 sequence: CASSVDRDGYTF. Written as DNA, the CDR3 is TGCGCCAGCAGCGTGGACAGGGACGGCTACACCTTC. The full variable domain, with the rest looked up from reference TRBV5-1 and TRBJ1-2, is KAGVTQTPRYLIKTRGQQVTLSCSPISGHRSVSWYQQTPGQGLQFLFEYFSETQRNKGNFPGRFSGRQFSNSRSEMNVSTLELGDSALYLCASSVDRDGYTFGSGTRLTVV.

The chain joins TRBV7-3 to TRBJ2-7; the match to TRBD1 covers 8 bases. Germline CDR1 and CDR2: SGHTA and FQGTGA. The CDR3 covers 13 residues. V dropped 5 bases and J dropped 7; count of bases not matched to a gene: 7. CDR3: CASSQGAEREQYF. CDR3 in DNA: TGTGCCAGCAGCCAGGGGGCGGAGAGGGAGCAGTACTTC.

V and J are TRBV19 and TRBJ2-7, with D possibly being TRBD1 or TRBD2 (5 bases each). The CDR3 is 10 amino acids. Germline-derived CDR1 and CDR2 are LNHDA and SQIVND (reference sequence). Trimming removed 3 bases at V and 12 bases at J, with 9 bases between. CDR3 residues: CASSMGDRYF. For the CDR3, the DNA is TGTGCCAGTAGTATGGGGGATCGGTACTTC.

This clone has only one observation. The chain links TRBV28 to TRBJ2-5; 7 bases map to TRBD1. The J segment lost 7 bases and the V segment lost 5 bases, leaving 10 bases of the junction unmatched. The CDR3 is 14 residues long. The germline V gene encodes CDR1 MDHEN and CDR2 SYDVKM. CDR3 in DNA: TGTGCCAGCAGTCCGATGGGGGACAGTGGGACCCAGTACTTC. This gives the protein CASSPMGDSGTQYF.

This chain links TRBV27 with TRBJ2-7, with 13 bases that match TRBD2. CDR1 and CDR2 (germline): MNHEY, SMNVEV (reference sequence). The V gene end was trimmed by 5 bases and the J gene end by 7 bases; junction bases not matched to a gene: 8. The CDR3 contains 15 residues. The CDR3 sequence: CASSVGTSGAWEQYF. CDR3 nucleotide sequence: TGTGCCAGCAGTGTGGGGACTAGCGGGGCCTGGGAGCAGTACTTC.

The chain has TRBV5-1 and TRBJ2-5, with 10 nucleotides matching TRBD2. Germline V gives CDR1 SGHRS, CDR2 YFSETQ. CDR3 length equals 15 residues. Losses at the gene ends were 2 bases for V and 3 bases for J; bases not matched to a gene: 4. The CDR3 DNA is TGCGCCAGCAGCTTTACGAGCGGGAGGGAAGAGACCCAGTACTTC. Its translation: CASSFTSGREETQYF.

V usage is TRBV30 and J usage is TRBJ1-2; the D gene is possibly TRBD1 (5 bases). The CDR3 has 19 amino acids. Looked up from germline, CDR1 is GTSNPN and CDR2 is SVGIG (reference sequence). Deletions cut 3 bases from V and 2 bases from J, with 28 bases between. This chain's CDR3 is CAWSAFEWGGSLFNYGYTF. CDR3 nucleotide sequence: TGTGCCTGGAGCGCCTTCGAGTGGGGGGGATCCCTATTCAACTATGGCTACACCTTC.

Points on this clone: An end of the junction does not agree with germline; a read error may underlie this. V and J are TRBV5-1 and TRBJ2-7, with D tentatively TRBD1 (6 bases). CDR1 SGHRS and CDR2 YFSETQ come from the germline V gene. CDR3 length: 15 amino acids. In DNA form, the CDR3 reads TGCGCCAGCAGGCAACTCCGGGACACCTCCAACGAGCAGTACTTC. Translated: CASRQLRDTSNEQYF.

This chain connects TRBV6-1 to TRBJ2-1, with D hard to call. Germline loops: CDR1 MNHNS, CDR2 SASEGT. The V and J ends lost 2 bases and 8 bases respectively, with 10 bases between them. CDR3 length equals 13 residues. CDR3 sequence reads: CASSEFGVHEQFF. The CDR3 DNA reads TGTGCCAGCAGTGAATTTGGGGTGCATGAGCAGTTCTTC.

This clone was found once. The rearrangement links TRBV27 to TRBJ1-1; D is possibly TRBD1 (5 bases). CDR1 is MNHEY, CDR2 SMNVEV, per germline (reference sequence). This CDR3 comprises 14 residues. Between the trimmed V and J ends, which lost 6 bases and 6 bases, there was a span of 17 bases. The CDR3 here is CASSKSGGSAEAFF. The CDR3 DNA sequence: TGTGCCAGCAGCAAATCGGGGGGGTCGGCTGAAGCTTTCTTT.

CDR3 sequence: CASSRDQYRGDTQYF. Written as DNA, the CDR3 is TGTGCCAGCAGCCGAGATCAATACAGGGGAGATACGCAGTATTTT. The chain combines TRBV5-4 with TRBJ2-3, with TRBD1 matching 7 bases. Germline V gene sequence: CDR1 SGHNT, CDR2 YYREEE (reference sequence). The CDR3 has 15 amino acids. Losses at the gene ends were 4 bases for V and 5 bases for J; bases not matched to a gene: 10.

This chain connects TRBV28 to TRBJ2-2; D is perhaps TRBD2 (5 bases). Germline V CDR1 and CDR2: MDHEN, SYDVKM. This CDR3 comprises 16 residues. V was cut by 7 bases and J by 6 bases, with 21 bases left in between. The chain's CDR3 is CASTTSPSAYAGELFF. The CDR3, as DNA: TGTGCCAGCACCACTAGTCCTTCCGCGTACGCCGGGGAGCTGTTTTTT.

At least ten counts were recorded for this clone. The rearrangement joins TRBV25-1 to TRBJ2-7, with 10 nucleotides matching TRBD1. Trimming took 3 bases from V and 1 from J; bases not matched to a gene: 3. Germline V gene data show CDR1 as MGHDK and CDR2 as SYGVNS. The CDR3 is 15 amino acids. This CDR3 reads CASSEPGQGSYEQYF. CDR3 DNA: TGTGCCAGCAGTGAGCCGGGACAGGGGTCCTACGAGCAGTACTTC.